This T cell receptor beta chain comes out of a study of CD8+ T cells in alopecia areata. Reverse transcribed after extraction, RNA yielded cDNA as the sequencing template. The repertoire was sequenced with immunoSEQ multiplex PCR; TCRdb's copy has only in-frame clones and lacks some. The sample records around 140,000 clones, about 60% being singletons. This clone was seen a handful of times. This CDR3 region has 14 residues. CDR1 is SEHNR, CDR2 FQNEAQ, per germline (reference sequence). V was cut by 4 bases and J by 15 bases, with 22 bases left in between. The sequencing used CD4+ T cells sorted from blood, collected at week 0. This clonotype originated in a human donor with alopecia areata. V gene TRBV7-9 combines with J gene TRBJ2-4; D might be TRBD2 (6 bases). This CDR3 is CASSSAVSGVGPYF. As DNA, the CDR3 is TGTGCCAGCAGCTCAGCCGTGTCGGGGGTTGGCCCGTACTTC.